The present entry profiles one T cell receptor beta chain with its context. No antigen is known for it. Sorting of CD4+ and CD8+ T cells was performed on PBMCs. The sample is drawn from a study of CD8+ T cells in alopecia areata. Germline V gene lookup returns CDR1 MDHEN and CDR2 SYDVKM. This CDR3 contains 14 residues. V lost 5 bases and J 4 bases, leaving 11 bases between the germline ends. Study-level results: Elevated clonality characterized lesional scalp relative to normal scalp, particularly in alopecia totalis/universalis.

cDNA reverse transcribed from extracted RNA served as the sequencing template. The table came from immunoSEQ multiplex PCR; TCRdb's copy has only in-frame clones and leaves some out. The sample includes 150,000 to 200,000 clones, around 50% seen only once; the top ten take 14% to 15%. This receptor was obtained from a human donor with alopecia areata. The chain couples TRBV28 to TRBJ2-2; D is possibly TRBD1 (5 bases). The specimen comprised CD4+ T cells sorted from blood, sampled at week 0. The CDR3 reads CASSVTGFTGELFF. The CDR3 DNA reads as TGTGCCAGCAGTGTAACAGGTTTCACCGGGGAGCTGTTTTTT.